The 20 T cell receptor beta chains presented below share a single source sample, sequenced in a study of blood T cell repertoires in COVID-19. Libraries were prepared by immunoSEQ multiplex PCR; TCRdb keeps only in-frame clonotypes and omits some of them. The data contain 200,000 to 250,000 clones, around 80% of them seen just once; the ten biggest clones take up approximately 7.2%. The sample comprised peripheral blood. Receptors were obtained from a woman between 70 and 85 years old with acute or convalescent COVID-19.

The rearrangement joins TRBV6-5 to TRBJ1-1; 8 bases are shared with TRBD1. The CDR3 has 14 amino acids. Germline values: CDR1 MNHEY, CDR2 SVGAGI. Trimming took 4 bases from V and 1 from J; bases not matched to a gene: 2. DNA of the CDR3: TGTGCCAGCAGTTTAGACAGGGGGAACACTGAAGCTTTCTTT. Translation: CASSLDRGNTEAFF.

The chain combines TRBV2 with TRBJ1-1; a weak D match, TRBD1 (5 bases). Germline loops: CDR1 SNHLY, CDR2 FYNNEI. V lost 7 bases and J 0 bases, leaving 12 bases between the germline ends. The CDR3 is made up of 14 amino acids. The DNA for the CDR3 is TGTGCCAGCACCTCGACAGTCATGAACACTGAAGCTTTCTTT. Protein product: CASTSTVMNTEAFF. Full variable domain (outside the CDR3, taken from reference TRBV2 and TRBJ1-1): EPEVTQTPSHQVTQMGQEVILRCVPISNHLYFYWYRQILGQKVEFLVSFYNNEISEKSEIFDDQFSVERPDGSNFTLKIRSTKLEDSAMYFCASTSTVMNTEAFFGQGTRLTVV.

The CDR3 nucleotides are TGTGCCAGCAGCTTGACTCTTACAGGGCCCTATGGCTACACCTTC. It codes for CASSLTLTGPYGYTF. The chain couples TRBV5-4 to TRBJ1-2, with D perhaps TRBD1 (6 bases). With 1 base removed from V and 4 bases from J, the gap between germline ends came to 14 bases. CDR1 and CDR2 from the germline V gene are SGHNT and YYREEE (reference sequence). The CDR3 extends over 15 amino acids.

In its sample, this clone was seen once. This chain connects TRBV5-1 to TRBJ1-1, with D tentatively TRBD1 (5 bases). Germline V gene lookup returns CDR1 SGHRS and CDR2 YFSETQ. V lost 3 bases and J lost 0, with 12 bases in between. This CDR3 comprises 15 residues. This chain's CDR3 is CASSYGGILNTEAFF. The CDR3 DNA reads as TGCGCCAGCAGCTACGGGGGGATATTGAACACTGAAGCTTTCTTT.

The rearrangement joins TRBV6-5 to TRBJ1-4, with D unclear. The CDR3 is 13 residues long. V shed 6 bases and J shed 8 bases, with 13 bases lying between them. Germline values: CDR1 MNHEY, CDR2 SVGAGI. The CDR3, as DNA: TGTGCCAGCAGCCGAGAGGTACGAGAAAAACTGTTTTTT. Translating gives CASSREVREKLFF.

The J gene is TRBJ2-5, the V gene TRBV7-8; 12 bases match TRBD2. V was pared by 1 base and J by 5 bases, with 11 bases of the junction left unmatched. The CDR3 totals 18 residues. CDR1 SGHVS and CDR2 FQNEAQ come from the germline V gene. The CDR3 coding sequence is TGTGCCAGCAGCTTAGGGTTAATTGGACTAGCGGGGTTTGAGACCCAGTACTTC. Translating it yields CASSLGLIGLAGFETQYF.

The genes are TRBV10-2 and TRBJ2-1, with 7 bases aligning to TRBD1. The germline CDR1 and CDR2 sequences are WSHSY and SAAADI. V was clipped by 1 base and J by 6 bases; unmatched bases: 3. CDR3 length: 14 amino acids. The CDR3, as DNA: TGCGCCAGCAGTGAGTTGGGACAGACCAATGAGCAGTTCTTC. Translation: CASSELGQTNEQFF.

The V and J genes are TRBV10-2 and TRBJ2-3; 9 bases fit TRBD2. The CDR3 is made up of 15 amino acids. The V gene end was trimmed by 3 bases and the J gene end by 3 bases; junction bases not matched to a gene: 4. Per the germline V gene, CDR1 is WSHSY and CDR2 is SAAADI. DNA for the CDR3: TGCGCCAGCAGTGATGCGGGGGGGCCGACAGATACGCAGTATTTT. It translates to CASSDAGGPTDTQYF.

The chain joins TRBV6-4 to TRBJ2-3; 13 bases align to TRBD2. CDR3 size: 16 residues. The trim removed 4 bases at V and 1 base at J, leaving 2 bases unmatched. Per germline, CDR1 MRHNA and CDR2 SNTAGT. The CDR3: CASSVGLAGGTDTQYF. CDR3 nucleotide sequence: TGTGCCAGCAGTGTCGGACTAGCGGGGGGCACAGATACGCAGTATTTT.

CDR3 coding DNA: TGTGCCAGCAGTTACTCGAGTCGGGGGGGGAGCTCCTACAATGAGCAGTTCTTC. Its translation: CASSYSSRGGSSYNEQFF. The chain recombines TRBV6-2 or TRBV6-3 with TRBJ2-1; TRBD2 matches 8 bases. The CDR3 consists of 18 residues. CDR1 MNHEY and CDR2 SVGEGT come from the germline V gene. V shed 0 bases and J 0 bases; nucleotides not matched to a gene: 7.

The rearrangement uses TRBV18 and TRBJ2-3; 7 bases map to TRBD1. This CDR3 has 15 amino acids. After removal of 6 bases from V and 4 bases from J, the junction contained 10 bases not matched to a gene. Per germline, CDR1 KGHSH and CDR2 LQKENI. The CDR3 DNA reads as TGTGCCAGCTCTAGAGGACAGGTAGAGGCAGATACGCAGTATTTT. Encoded protein: CASSRGQVEADTQYF.

Concerning this clone: It is unclear where the CDR3 begins or ends on the DNA, so no DNA is shown, and the CDR3 is as TCRdb lists it. V usage is TRBV27 and J usage is TRBJ1-1; the tabulated D call, TRBD1, remains unverified against the DNA. Germline-derived CDR1 and CDR2 are MNHEY and SMNVEV (reference sequence). Termini included, the CDR3 measures 14 amino acids. CDR3 sequence reads: CASSSSDRRSEAFF.

Only one count was recorded for this clone. The gene calls are TRBV24-1 and TRBJ1-1, with a weak D call TRBD1 (6 bases). The germline V and J ends were trimmed by 9 bases and 5 bases, with 18 bases remaining between them. This CDR3 contains 14 residues. Germline V gene lookup returns CDR1 KGHDR and CDR2 SFDVKD. CDR3 DNA: TGTGCCACCCAGGGGATTGGGGCGGAGACTGAAGCTTTCTTT. It translates to CATQGIGAETEAFF.

The CDR3 is CASSWDSDYGYTF. CDR3 DNA: TGTGCCAGCAGCTGGGACAGTGACTATGGCTACACCTTC. This chain connects TRBV12-3 or TRBV12-4 to TRBJ1-2, with 7 bases matching TRBD1. Germline trimming cut 6 bases from V and 3 bases from J; bases unmatched to any gene: 4. The CDR3 loop spans 13 amino acids.

V usage is TRBV2 and J usage is TRBJ1-2; perhaps TRBD1 as D (6 bases). The V end lost 5 bases, the J end lost 2 bases, and 9 bases lay between the germline ends. The CDR3 is 13 amino acids. Germline assignment: CDR1 SNHLY and CDR2 FYNNEI. The DNA for the CDR3 is TGTGCCAGCAGTACAGGGCTGAACTATGGCTACACCTTC. Translated, it gives CASSTGLNYGYTF.

The rearrangement uses TRBV9 and TRBJ2-5; D perhaps matches TRBD1 (5 bases). CDR1 is SGDLS, CDR2 YYNGEE, per germline. The CDR3 runs 15 residues. V lost 0 bases and J 4 bases, leaving 13 bases between the germline ends. CDR3 bases: TGTGCCAGCAGCGTAGTTGCAGGGCTTTCAGAGACCCAGTACTTC. Residues: CASSVVAGLSETQYF.

The chain has TRBV4-3 and TRBJ2-3; 7 bases align to TRBD2. The junction had 10 bases not matched to a gene; V was cut back by 0 bases and J by 4 bases. Germline-derived CDR1 and CDR2 are LGHNA and YSLEER. The CDR3 runs 17 residues. The CDR3 DNA reads as TGCGCCAGCAGCCAAGATCGAGGAGCGGGGCTAGCAGATACGCAGTATTTT. It specifies CASSQDRGAGLADTQYF.

The chain uses TRBV4-1 and TRBJ2-3; 8 nucleotides match TRBD2. From germline, CDR1 is MGHRA and CDR2 YSYEKL. The CDR3 extends over 21 amino acids. Trimming removed 0 bases from V and 2 bases from J; junction bases left unmatched: 19. Here the CDR3 DNA reads TGCGCCAGCAGCCAAGAGACATTCAGGGGTCGGGGGGGGCTGTCCACAGATACGCAGTATTTT. Amino acid sequence: CASSQETFRGRGGLSTDTQYF.

This chain uses TRBV27 with TRBJ2-6, with a weak D call TRBD1 (6 bases). The CDR3 contains 18 residues. Trimming removed 7 bases at V and 3 bases at J, with 22 bases between. Per the germline V gene, CDR1 is MNHEY and CDR2 is SMNVEV (reference sequence). In DNA, the CDR3 is TGTGCCAGCACCATGGTAGGGACACTTGTTAATGGGGCCAACGTCCTGACTTTC. Its protein is CASTMVGTLVNGANVLTF.

The chain carries TRBV21-1 and TRBJ2-7; no check of the table's D call, TRBD2, against the DNA was made. TRBV21-1 is flagged as a pseudogene. This CDR3 contains 13 residues. The CDR3 DNA reads TGTGCCAGCAGCATGTCCATCCGGTACGAGCAGTACTTC. Translating gives CASSMSIRYEQYF.